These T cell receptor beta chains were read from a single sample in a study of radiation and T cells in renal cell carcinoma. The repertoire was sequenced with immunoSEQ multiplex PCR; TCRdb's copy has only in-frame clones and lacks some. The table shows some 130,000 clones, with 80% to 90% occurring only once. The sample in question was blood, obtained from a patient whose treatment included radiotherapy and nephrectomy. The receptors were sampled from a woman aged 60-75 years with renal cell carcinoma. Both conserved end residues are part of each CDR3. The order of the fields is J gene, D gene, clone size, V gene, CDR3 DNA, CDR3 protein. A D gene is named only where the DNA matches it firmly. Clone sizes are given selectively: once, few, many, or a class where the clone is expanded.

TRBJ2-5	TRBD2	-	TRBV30	TGTGCCTGGGTCCCTAGCGGGGAACACCAAGAGACCCAGTACTTC	CAWVPSGEHQETQYF
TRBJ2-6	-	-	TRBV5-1	TGCGCCAGCAGCTCATGGGGGTACTCTGGGGCCAACGTCCTGACTTTC	CASSSWGYSGANVLTF
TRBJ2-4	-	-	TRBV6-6	TGTGCCAGCAGTTCGGTAGCCAAAAACATTCAGTACTTC	CASSSVAKNIQYF
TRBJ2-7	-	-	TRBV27	TGTGCCAGCAGCCCCTTTTTAGGGAGATGGGAGCAGTACTTC	CASSPFLGRWEQYF
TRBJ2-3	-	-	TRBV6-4	TGTGCCAGCGGGGCGGGGCACACAGATACGCAGTATTTT	CASGAGHTDTQYF
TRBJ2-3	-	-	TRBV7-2	TGTGCCAGCAGCCCCCAGGTCACTAGCACAGATACGCAGTATTTT	CASSPQVTSTDTQYF
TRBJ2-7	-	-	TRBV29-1	TGCAGCGTTGAGCGCTCCTACGAGCAGTACTTC	CSVERSYEQYF
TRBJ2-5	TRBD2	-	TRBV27	TGTGCCAGCAGTTTATTTGGTCTAGCGGAGAACCAAGAGACCCAGTACTTC	CASSLFGLAENQETQYF
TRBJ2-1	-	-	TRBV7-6	TGTGCCAGCAGCCCCGGTCCCCGCAATGAGCAGTTCTTC	CASSPGPRNEQFF
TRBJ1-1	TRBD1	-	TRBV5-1	TGCGCCAGCAGCCCTCGGACAGGGGCGACGAACACTGAAGCTTTCTTT	CASSPRTGATNTEAFF
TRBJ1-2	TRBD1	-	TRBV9	TGTGCCAGCAGCGTAGGGGACAGGGTTAACTATGGCTACACCTTC	CASSVGDRVNYGYTF
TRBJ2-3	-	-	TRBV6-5	TGTGCCAGCAGCTCCGGGACCCTCCCAGATACGCAGTATTTT	CASSSGTLPDTQYF
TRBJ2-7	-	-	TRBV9	TGTGCCAGCTCGCGGGTGGCGGATACTTACGAGCAGTACTTC	CASSRVADTYEQYF
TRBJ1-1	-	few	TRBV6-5	TGTGCCAGCAGTTACCCTAACACTGAAGCTTTCTTT	CASSYPNTEAFF
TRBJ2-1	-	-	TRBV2	TGTGCCAGCAGTGAAACGCGGGCGTACAATGAGCAGTTCTTC	CASSETRAYNEQFF
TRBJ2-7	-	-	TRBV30	TGTGCCTGGAGTGTTGGGGCAGGGGTTCCCCTAGAGCAGTACTTC	CAWSVGAGVPLEQYF
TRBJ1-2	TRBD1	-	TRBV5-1	TGCGCCAGCAGCTTGGCGATGACAGGGAGGGATGGCTACACCTTC	CASSLAMTGRDGYTF
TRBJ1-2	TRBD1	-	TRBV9	TGTGCCAGCAGCGTAGGTATGGGACAGCCTCTTTATGGCTACACCTTC	CASSVGMGQPLYGYTF
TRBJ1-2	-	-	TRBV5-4	TGTGCCAGCAGCTTTAGTTTAGCTGACTATGGCTACACCTTC	CASSFSLADYGYTF
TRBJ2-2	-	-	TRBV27	TGTGCCAGCAGTTTAGTCGCGGTATACGGGGAGCTGTTTTTT	CASSLVAVYGELFF
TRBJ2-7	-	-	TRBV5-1	TGCGCCAGCAGCTTAGGGCGGGACTTGAACGAGCAGTACTTC	CASSLGRDLNEQYF
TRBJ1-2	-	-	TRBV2	TGTGCCAGCAGTGAAACGGACGGACCCTATGGCTACACCTTC	CASSETDGPYGYTF
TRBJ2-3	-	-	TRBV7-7	TGTGCTAGCAGCCGAGAACCCGGAGAACACACAGATACGCAGTATTTT	CASSREPGEHTDTQYF
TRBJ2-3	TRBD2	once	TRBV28	TGTGCCAGCAGGGCACGAGCGGGGGGTTTCACAGATACGCAGTATTTT	CASRARAGGFTDTQYF
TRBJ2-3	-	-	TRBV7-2	TGTGCCAGCAGCCGAGTCAAGGCAGATACGCAGTATTTT	CASSRVKADTQYF
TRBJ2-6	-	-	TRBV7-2	TGTGCCAGCAGCCAGGCCTCCGCGGGGGCCAACGTCCTGACTTTC	CASSQASAGANVLTF
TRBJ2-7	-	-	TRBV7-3	TGTGCCAGCAGCTTAGGGTCCACAGGGCTCGGCGAGCAGTACTTC	CASSLGSTGLGEQYF
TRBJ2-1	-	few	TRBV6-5	TGTGCCAGCAGTTACTCGGGGCTACCCAATGAGCAGTTCTTC	CASSYSGLPNEQFF
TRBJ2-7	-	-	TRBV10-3	TGTGCCATCAGTTTTCTCCGGGACGGCACCTACGAGCAGTACTTC	CAISFLRDGTYEQYF
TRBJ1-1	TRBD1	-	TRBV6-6	TGTGCCAGCAGCCGACAGGGGGAGGACTTCTTT	CASSRQGEDFF
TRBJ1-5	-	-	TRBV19	TGTGCCAGTAGTCCCCAGGGTGTCGGGCAGCCCCAGCATTTT	CASSPQGVGQPQHF
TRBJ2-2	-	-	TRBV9	TGTGCCAGCAGCCCTCTCCTTGGACAGAGCGTCGTTGGGGAGCTGTTTTTT	CASSPLLGQSVVGELFF
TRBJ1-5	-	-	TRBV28	TGTGCCAGCAGTTTAGGGCTCCTAGGGGGCAATCAGCCCCAGCATTTT	CASSLGLLGGNQPQHF
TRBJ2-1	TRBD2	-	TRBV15	TGTGCCACCAGCAGAGATTGGCCTAGCGGGACTTACAATGAGCAGTTCTTC	CATSRDWPSGTYNEQFF
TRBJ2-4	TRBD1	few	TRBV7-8	TGTGCCAGCAGACTGGGACAGGGAGAAAGCCTAGCCAAAAACATTCAGTACTTC	CASRLGQGESLAKNIQYF
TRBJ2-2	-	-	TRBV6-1	TGTGCCAGCAGTGAATTGTGGGTAGGGGGACAAAACACCGGGGAGCTGTTTTTT	CASSELWVGGQNTGELFF
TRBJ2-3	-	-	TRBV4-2	TGTGCCAGCAGCCAAGAGTCAGGGAGCCCAGATACGCAGTATTTT	CASSQESGSPDTQYF
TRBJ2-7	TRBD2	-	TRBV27	TGTGCCAGCAGTTTAGGGGGCCCGGGACTAGCGGACCCGGAGGAGCAGTACTTC	CASSLGGPGLADPEEQYF
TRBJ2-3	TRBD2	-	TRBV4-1	TGCGCCAGCAGCCAAGTCAGACTAGCGGGAGCAGATACGCAGTATTTT	CASSQVRLAGADTQYF
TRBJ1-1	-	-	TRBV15	TGTGCCACCAGCAGAGAAGACACGGACACTGAAGCTTTCTTT	CATSREDTDTEAFF
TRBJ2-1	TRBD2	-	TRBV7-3	TGTGCCAGCAGCCATGGGAGGGCCCCCTACAATGAGCAGTTCTTC	CASSHGRAPYNEQFF